In its sample, the clone carrying this T cell receptor beta chain was seen once. Its cognate antigen is unknown. This record comes from a study of cytomegalovirus exposure and HLA in healthy donors. Looking at the study overall: Under 90% of around 400 genotyped donors fell in the Caucasian-associated ancestry cluster. General study points: Earlier analysis yielded a pattern in which most TCR beta V segments were productive about 90% or about 30% of the time. Follow-up analysis found HLA locus-dependent TCR association rates, highest for DRB1 and lowest for HLA-C. Highly shared sequence variants in one cluster were likely a sequencing artifact.

PCR employed 60 Vbeta and 13 Jbeta primers. Sequenced by immunoSEQ multiplex PCR; TCRdb stores in-frame clones only, minus some. This table holds 130,000 to 150,000 clones, 75% to 90% found once. With 7 bases clipped from V and 1 base from J, the junction kept 4 bases outside the gene matches. CDR1 and CDR2 from the germline V gene are SQVTM and ANQGSEA. The CDR3 spans 14 residues. Material for sequencing was PBMCs. The receptor comes from a man aged 40-50 years in good health and CMV-seronegative. The gene calls are TRBV29-1 and TRBJ2-2; 9 bases align to TRBD1. The CDR3: CSAGQGLNTGELFF. The CDR3 DNA follows: TGCAGCGCAGGACAGGGGTTGAACACCGGGGAGCTGTTTTTT.